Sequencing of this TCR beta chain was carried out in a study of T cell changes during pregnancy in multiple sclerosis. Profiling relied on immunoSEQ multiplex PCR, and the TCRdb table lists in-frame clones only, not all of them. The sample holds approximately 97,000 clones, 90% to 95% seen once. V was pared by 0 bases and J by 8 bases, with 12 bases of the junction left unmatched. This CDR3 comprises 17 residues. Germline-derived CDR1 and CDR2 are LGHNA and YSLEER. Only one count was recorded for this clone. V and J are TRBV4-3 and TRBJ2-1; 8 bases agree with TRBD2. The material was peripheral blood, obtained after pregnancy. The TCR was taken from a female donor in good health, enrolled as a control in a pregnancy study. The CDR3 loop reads CASSQELGGAGSDEQFF. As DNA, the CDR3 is TGCGCCAGCAGCCAAGAGCTCGGGGGGGCCGGGTCTGATGAGCAGTTCTTC.